These 20 T cell receptor beta chains came from one sample sequenced in a study of beta chain features in type 1 diabetes. Expressed TCRB transcripts got sequenced, as all isolated RNA was reverse transcribed. Method: immunoSEQ multiplex PCR; TCRdb's copy keeps in-frame clones and lacks some. The sample consists of 300,000 or so clones, approximately 8.2% of them appearing once. The sequenced sample consisted of central memory CD4+ T cells from blood. These receptors were taken from a woman under 30 in good health.

In its sample, this clone was seen a few times. The chain recombines TRBV18 with TRBJ2-5; 10 bases line up with TRBD2. V shed 3 bases, J shed 4 bases, and the junction held 8 bases outside the gene matches. Germline V gene lookup returns CDR1 KGHSH and CDR2 LQKENI. The CDR3 contains 16 residues. The CDR3 DNA reads TGTGCCAGCTCACCGGGCCTAGCGGGAGCAGGAGAGACCCAGTACTTC. Encoded protein: CASSPGLAGAGETQYF.

This clone was picked up a small number of times. The V call is TRBV7-2, the J call TRBJ1-1; 8 positions match TRBD1. Germline values: CDR1 SGHTA, CDR2 FQGNSA. V lost 3 bases, J lost 4 bases, and 1 base stayed unmatched. This CDR3 region has 13 residues. The CDR3 DNA reads as TGTGCCAGCAGCTTGGGACAGGCCACTGAAGCTTTCTTT. Translating gives CASSLGQATEAFF.

This clone has a count of ten or more. The V call is TRBV28, the J call TRBJ2-5; D gene uncertain. This CDR3 is built from 13 residues. The V end was cut by 3 bases, the J end by 0 bases, with 5 bases between. Germline CDR1 is MDHEN and CDR2 is SYDVKM. The CDR3 protein is CASSFAYQETQYF. In nucleotides, the CDR3 is TGTGCCAGCAGTTTTGCCTACCAAGAGACCCAGTACTTC.

This clone was counted many times. The chain is built from TRBV2 and TRBJ2-3; D uncertain. Germline V gives CDR1 SNHLY, CDR2 FYNNEI. V dropped 4 bases and J dropped 1 base, with 3 bases sitting between them. This CDR3 comprises 12 residues. DNA of the CDR3: TGTGCCAGCAGTGTGGGCACAGATACGCAGTATTTT. The encoded protein is CASSVGTDTQYF. Filled out from reference TRBV2 and TRBJ2-3, the complete variable domain reads EPEVTQTPSHQVTQMGQEVILRCVPISNHLYFYWYRQILGQKVEFLVSFYNNEISEKSEIFDDQFSVERPDGSNFTLKIRSTKLEDSAMYFCASSVGTDTQYFGPGTRLTVL.

This sequence joins TRBV18 and TRBJ2-1; 10 nucleotides agree with TRBD1. Per germline, CDR1 KGHSH and CDR2 LQKENI. Germline trimming cut 9 bases from V and 7 bases from J; bases unmatched to any gene: 9. The CDR3 runs to 14 residues. The DNA for the CDR3 is TGTGCCAGTCACCGGGACAGGGGTTATAATGAGCAGTTCTTC. Its protein product is CASHRDRGYNEQFF.

This clone was counted only a few times. The CDR3 spells CAISESGRFNDEQFF. CDR3 bases: TGTGCCATCAGTGAGTCGGGCAGGTTTAACGATGAGCAGTTCTTC. The chain couples TRBV10-3 to TRBJ2-1; D remains unclear. This CDR3 is built from 15 residues. V lost 0 bases to trimming and J lost 8 bases, with 14 bases between them. CDR1 is ENHRY, CDR2 SYGVKD, per germline.

The genes are TRBV11-2 and TRBJ2-7; D unresolved. V lost 0 bases and J lost 3, with 9 bases in between. The CDR3 extends over 14 amino acids. The germline V gene has CDR1 SGHAT and CDR2 FQNNGV. This CDR3 reads CASSLDRTHYEQYF. CDR3 DNA: TGTGCCAGCAGCTTAGACAGGACCCACTACGAGCAGTACTTC. Supplemented by reference TRBV11-2 and TRBJ2-7, the full variable domain reads EAGVAQSPRYKIIEKRQSVAFWCNPISGHATLYWYQQILGQGPKLLIQFQNNGVVDDSQLPKDRFSAERLKGVDSTLKIQPAKLEDSAVYLCASSLDRTHYEQYFGPGTRLTVT.

The chain combines TRBV29-1 with TRBJ2-3; D might be TRBD2 (5 bases). The CDR3 is 13 residues long. From germline, CDR1 is SQVTM and CDR2 ANQGSEA. The V and J ends lost 5 bases and 5 bases respectively, with 14 bases between them. In nucleotides, the CDR3 is TGCAGCGTTTGGCCTAACGCGGGAGATACGCAGTATTTT. Its translation is CSVWPNAGDTQYF.

This clone showed up just a few times. V gene TRBV7-3 combines with J gene TRBJ2-3; the match to TRBD2 covers 12 bases. The CDR3 is 16 amino acids. The V gene end was trimmed by 3 bases and the J gene end by 5 bases; junction bases not matched to a gene: 6. Germline V gene data show CDR1 as SGHTA and CDR2 as FQGTGA. CDR3 in amino acids: CASSFGLAGSRDTQYF. The CDR3 region has the DNA TGTGCCAGCAGCTTTGGACTAGCGGGATCCCGAGATACGCAGTATTTT. Full variable domain (remainder filled in from reference TRBV7-3 and TRBJ2-3): GAGVSQTPSNKVTEKGKYVELRCDPISGHTALYWYRQSLGQGPEFLIYFQGTGAADDSGLPNDRFFAVRPEGSVSTLKIQRTERGDSAVYLCASSFGLAGSRDTQYFGPGTRLTVL.

The sample holds many counts of this clone. The V call is TRBV11-2, the J call TRBJ2-3; D is perhaps TRBD2 (5 bases). V shed 1 base and J shed 2 bases, with 10 bases lying between them. Germline values: CDR1 SGHAT, CDR2 FQNNGV. The CDR3 has 15 residues. The CDR3 sequence is CASSLGVGNTDTQYF. In nucleotides, the CDR3 is TGTGCCAGCAGCTTAGGTGTCGGGAACACAGATACGCAGTATTTT.

This clone was seen only a few times. CDR3 protein: CASSLEQAYEQYF. CDR3 sequence (DNA): TGCGCCAGCAGCTTGGAACAGGCGTACGAGCAGTACTTC. The rearrangement links TRBV5-1 to TRBJ2-7; D possibly corresponds to TRBD1 (5 bases). Per germline, CDR1 SGHRS and CDR2 YFSETQ. V was pared by 0 bases and J by 4 bases, with 8 bases between. This CDR3 has 13 amino acids.

This clone showed up just a few times. The J gene is TRBJ2-2, the V gene TRBV4-2, with a possible D match to TRBD1 (5 bases). The V gene lost 0 bases and the J gene lost 5 bases, with 13 bases spanning the gap. Germline values: CDR1 LGHNA, CDR2 YNFKEQ. This CDR3 comprises 16 residues. The CDR3 reads CASSQDPGRQTGELFF. The CDR3, as DNA: TGTGCCAGCAGCCAAGATCCCGGCAGACAGACCGGGGAGCTGTTTTTT.

This clone was picked up many times. The chain couples TRBV28 to TRBJ1-4; D unclear. V lost 6 bases and J lost 11, with 13 bases in between. The CDR3 length is 12 residues. The germline V gene has CDR1 MDHEN and CDR2 SYDVKM. Here the CDR3 reads CASSPAGSKLFF. CDR3 in DNA: TGTGCCAGCAGCCCGGCGGGGAGTAAACTGTTTTTT.

The chain joins TRBV5-1 to TRBJ2-3; D is undetermined. The germline V and J ends were trimmed by 2 bases and 6 bases, with 7 bases remaining between them. The CDR3 runs to 12 residues. Germline values: CDR1 SGHRS, CDR2 YFSETQ. This chain's CDR3 is CASSLQSDTQYF. In DNA, the CDR3 is TGCGCCAGCAGCTTACAATCTGATACGCAGTATTTT.

J is TRBJ2-1 and V is TRBV7-2; D gene ambiguous. V was trimmed by 0 bases and J by 9 bases, leaving 12 bases between them. The CDR3 is 14 amino acids. Per the germline V gene, CDR1 is SGHTA and CDR2 is FQGNSA. The CDR3 is CASSLAFKGGEQFF. The CDR3 nucleotides are TGTGCCAGCAGCTTAGCGTTCAAGGGTGGTGAGCAGTTCTTC.

This chain links TRBV11-2 with TRBJ1-5; D gene unclear. The CDR3 is 12 amino acids. Germline loops: CDR1 SGHAT, CDR2 FQNNGV. V lost 2 bases and J 8 bases, leaving 7 bases between the germline ends. The DNA for the CDR3 is TGTGCCAGCAGCTTAATTAGGGAGCCCCAGCATTTT. This gives the protein CASSLIREPQHF. Full variable domain (remainder filled in from reference TRBV11-2 and TRBJ1-5): EAGVAQSPRYKIIEKRQSVAFWCNPISGHATLYWYQQILGQGPKLLIQFQNNGVVDDSQLPKDRFSAERLKGVDSTLKIQPAKLEDSAVYLCASSLIREPQHFGDGTRLSIL.

This clone was recorded many times. The chain employs TRBV10-3 and TRBJ1-3; D unclear. Per the germline V gene, CDR1 is ENHRY and CDR2 is SYGVKD. V was shortened by 2 bases and J by 0 bases, with 11 bases between the two germline ends. The CDR3 is 16 residues long. CDR3 in DNA: TGTGCCATCAGTGAGAGGCCCTCAATCTCTGGAAACACCATATATTTT. Translated, it gives CAISERPSISGNTIYF.

This chain links TRBV5-1 with TRBJ2-7; possibly TRBD2 for D (6 bases). CDR3 length: 15 amino acids. Trimming cost V 1 base and J 2 bases, with 13 bases left between them. Germline-derived CDR1 and CDR2 are SGHRS and YFSETQ. The CDR3 loop is CASSLSYGLTYEQYF. The CDR3, as DNA: TGCGCCAGCAGCTTGTCTTACGGACTAACCTACGAGCAGTACTTC.

This clone was seen at least ten times. The identical CDR3 is also encoded by other nucleotide sequences in the sample. J is TRBJ2-2 and V is TRBV18; 8 bases agree with TRBD1. With 3 bases clipped from V and 1 base from J, the junction kept 1 base outside the gene matches. There are 15 residues in the CDR3. Germline loops: CDR1 KGHSH, CDR2 LQKENI. The CDR3 DNA reads TGTGCCAGCTCACCCGGGACAGGGAACACCGGGGAGCTGTTTTTT. It specifies CASSPGTGNTGELFF.

This clone was seen ten or more times. The J gene is TRBJ2-7, the V gene TRBV28; tentative D call: TRBD2 (6 bases). The CDR3 extends over 13 amino acids. V shed 0 bases and J shed 3 bases, with 6 bases lying between them. The V gene's germline CDR1 is MDHEN and CDR2 SYDVKM. DNA for the CDR3: TGTGCCAGCAGTTTATGGCGGGACTACGAGCAGTACTTC. Its translation is CASSLWRDYEQYF.